This is a list of T cell receptor beta chains from one sample in a study of glioma-infiltrating T cells. TCRdb redid the calling of the multiplex PCR reads with MiXCR, one entry per CDR3 protein. Of about 410,000 distinct CDR3 sequences listed, about two fifths are singletons. The specimen was glioma tissue, nonneoplastic brain tissue, or PBMCs (not recorded which). The receptors come from a human donor with low-grade glioma or glioblastoma, undergoing nonglioma brain surgery, or in good health (not recorded which). CDR3s include the opening cysteine and the closing phenylalanine or tryptophan.

v_call	j_call	cdr3_aa
TRBV7-9	TRBJ1-1	CASTNSRGGMNTEAFF
TRBV7-2	TRBJ2-2	CASSLVWREGHTGELFF
TRBV15	TRBJ2-2	CATSRFNGELFF
TRBV28	TRBJ2-7	CASSFVYEQYF
TRBV20-1	TRBJ1-5	CSARSDDGLSNQPQHF
TRBV3-1	TRBJ2-7	CASSPGTSYEQYF
TRBV2	TRBJ2-7	CASTGDESYEQYF
TRBV7-9	TRBJ1-3	CASSFGTAGNTIYF
TRBV5-4	TRBJ2-3	CASSHRQGTDTQYF
TRBV7-6	TRBJ2-2	CASSFKKGWTGELFF
TRBV7-9	TRBJ2-1	CASRTTSGRDNEQFF
TRBV7-2	TRBJ2-3	CASSTRDSSVGTDTQYF
TRBV7-9	TRBJ2-2	CASSLVAGNTGELFF
TRBV5-1	TRBJ2-7	CASSFSLNEQYF
TRBV20-1	TRBJ2-1	CSVRGRVGNEQFF
TRBV29-1	TRBJ2-1	CGETSGNEQFF
TRBV20-1	TRBJ2-2	CSARVAGVTGELFF
TRBV20-1	TRBJ2-3	CSAGLGGLSGDFATQYF
TRBV25-1	TRBJ2-7	CASSGEYEQYF
TRBV28	TRBJ1-1	CASSSGAGYTEAFF
TRBV6-2/TRBV6-3	TRBJ1-1	CASKYRLNTEAFF
TRBV7-9	TRBJ1-1	CASSFGGVRDTEAFF
TRBV4-3	TRBJ2-7	CASSRRTEADEQYF
TRBV7-2	TRBJ1-2	CASSRRSYGYTF
TRBV20-1	TRBJ1-1	CSAGGGNTEAFF
TRBV25-1	TRBJ1-6	CASSGQGPSPLHF
TRBV4-1	TRBJ2-2	CASSQEWGTGELFF
TRBV20-1	TRBJ2-7	CSAKTSGSYEQYF
TRBV6-2/TRBV6-3	TRBJ2-5	CASSYTLAGQETQYF
TRBV15	TRBJ1-1	CATSRVPGTGGNTKAFF
TRBV2	TRBJ2-7	CASSGSPRGQGYKQYF
TRBV29-1	TRBJ1-2	CSILGTGYGYTF
TRBV7-9	TRBJ1-2	CASNPTLTGPDVGYTF
TRBV3-1	TRBJ1-1	CASRHAGLNTEAFF
TRBV5-1	TRBJ2-7	CASSLGTSGIYEQYF
TRBV20-1	TRBJ1-1	CSARDTLGQGNTEAFF
TRBV12-3/TRBV12-4	TRBJ2-3	CASSLGTSPDTQYF
TRBV7-6	TRBJ2-5	CASSLAVMAQYF
TRBV19	TRBJ2-2	CASSKQGQTGELFF
TRBV5-1	TRBJ2-5	CASSLGARGETQYF
TRBV25-1	TRBJ2-7	CASSGVAYNEQYF
TRBV4-3	TRBJ1-3	CASSQDWAGSGDTIYF
TRBV20-1	TRBJ1-1	CSASPLTGETEAFF
TRBV9	TRBJ2-5	CASSGRAGIQETQYF
TRBV20-1	TRBJ2-1	CSALRTGYFEQFF
TRBV18	TRBJ2-7	CASSPEAGEYEEQYF
TRBV28	TRBJ2-7	CASSLRTPYEQYF
TRBV6-1	TRBJ2-7	CASSYSDRDSAYEQYF
TRBV7-2	TRBJ2-7	CASSNLAAATSYEQYF
TRBV20-1	TRBJ2-7	CSATRDRGYEQYF
TRBV27	TRBJ1-5	CASSLSSGGSNQPQHF
TRBV6-1	TRBJ1-1	CASSRGRNTEAFF
TRBV20-1	TRBJ1-1	CSAGTGRLEGEAFF
TRBV6-1	TRBJ1-5	CASRKFRGDSNRPQHF
TRBV7-2	TRBJ2-3	CASSYRVDRGWKDTQYF
TRBV7-2	TRBJ2-1	CASSLEWGLAGYNEQFF
TRBV7-3	TRBJ2-3	CASSLNPNRGTDTQYF
TRBV4-1	TRBJ1-1	CASSDTWNTEAFF
TRBV12-3/TRBV12-4	TRBJ2-1	CASSYGLAGKNEQFF
TRBV7-2	TRBJ1-2	CASSLAQGNYGYTF